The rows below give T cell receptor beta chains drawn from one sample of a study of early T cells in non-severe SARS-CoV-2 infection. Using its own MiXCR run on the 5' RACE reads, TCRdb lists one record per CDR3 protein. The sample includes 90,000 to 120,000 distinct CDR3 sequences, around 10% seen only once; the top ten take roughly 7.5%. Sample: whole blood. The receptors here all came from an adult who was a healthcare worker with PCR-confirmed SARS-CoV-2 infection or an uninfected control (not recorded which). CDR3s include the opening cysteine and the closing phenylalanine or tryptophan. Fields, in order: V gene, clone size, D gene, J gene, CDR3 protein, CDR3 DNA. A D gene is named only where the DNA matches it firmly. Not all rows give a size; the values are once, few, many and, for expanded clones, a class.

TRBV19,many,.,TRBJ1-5,CASSPDINQPQHF,TGTGCCAGTAGTCCGGACATAAATCAGCCCCAGCATTTT
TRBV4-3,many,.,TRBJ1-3,CASSQEGIVEGLGNTIYF,TGCGCCAGCAGCCAAGAAGGAATAGTAGAGGGGCTCGGAAACACCATATATTTT
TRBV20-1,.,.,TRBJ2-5,CSASDGARETQYF,TGCAGTGCTAGCGACGGAGCGAGAGAGACCCAGTACTTC
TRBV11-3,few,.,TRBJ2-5,CASSPDEETQYF,TGTGCCAGCAGCCCGGACGAAGAGACCCAGTACTTC
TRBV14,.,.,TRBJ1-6,CASSRGTLNSPLHF,TGTGCCAGCAGCCGAGGGACTTTAAATTCACCCCTCCACTTT
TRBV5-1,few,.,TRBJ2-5,CASSLFGSQETQYF,TGCGCCAGCAGCTTGTTCGGCAGTCAAGAGACCCAGTACTTC
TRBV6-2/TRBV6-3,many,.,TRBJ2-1,CASSWANWNEQFF,TGTGCCAGCAGCTGGGCGAATTGGAATGAGCAGTTCTTC
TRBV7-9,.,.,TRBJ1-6,CASSLTGINSPLHF,TGTGCCAGCAGCTTAACGGGGATTAATTCACCCCTCCACTTT
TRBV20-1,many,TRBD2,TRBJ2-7,CSARDSGLAARKYF,TGCAGTGCTAGAGATTCAGGACTAGCGGCCCGCAAGTACTTC
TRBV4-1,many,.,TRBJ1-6,CASSQGKGIILSPLHF,TGCGCCAGCAGCCAAGGGAAGGGCATCATACTTTCACCCCTCCACTTT
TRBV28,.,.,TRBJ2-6,CASEALTRAGANVLTF,TGTGCCAGCGAAGCCCTCACTAGAGCTGGGGCCAACGTCCTGACTTTC
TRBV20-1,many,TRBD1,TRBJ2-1,CSANRGSSYNEQFF,TGCAGTGCAAACAGGGGTAGCTCCTACAATGAGCAGTTCTTC
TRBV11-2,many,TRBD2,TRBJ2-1,CASSLVGRERYNEQFF,TGTGCCAGCAGCTTAGTGGGGCGGGAGCGATACAATGAGCAGTTCTTC
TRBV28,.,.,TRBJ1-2,CASRDPLGYTF,TGTGCCAGCAGGGATCCTTTAGGCTACACCTTC
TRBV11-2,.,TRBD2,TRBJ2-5,CASSLGTSVWAETQYF,TGTGCCAGCAGCTTAGGGACTAGCGTGTGGGCAGAGACCCAGTACTTC
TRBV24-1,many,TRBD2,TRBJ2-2,CATAGVTGELFF,TGTGCCACCGCGGGGGTTACCGGGGAGCTGTTTTTT
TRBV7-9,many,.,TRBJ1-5,CASTPGAQQPQHF,TGTGCCAGCACCCCCGGGGCACAGCAGCCCCAGCATTTT
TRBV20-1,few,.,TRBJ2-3,CSAREADTQYF,TGCAGTGCTAGAGAAGCCGATACGCAGTATTTT
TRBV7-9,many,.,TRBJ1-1,CASSFGGDEAFF,TGTGCCAGCAGCTTCGGTGGAGATGAAGCTTTCTTT
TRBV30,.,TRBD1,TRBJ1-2,CAWSAWTGNAGGYTF,TGTGCCTGGAGTGCCTGGACAGGAAATGCGGGCGGCTACACCTTC
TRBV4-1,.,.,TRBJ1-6,CASSQTGPPLHF,TGCGCCAGCAGCCAAACGGGGCCACCCCTCCACTTT
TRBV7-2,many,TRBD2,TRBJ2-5,CASRPTSGNQETQYF,TGTGCCAGCAGACCGACTAGCGGAAACCAAGAGACCCAGTACTTC
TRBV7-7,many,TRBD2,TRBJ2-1,CASSLTGTSVFNEQFF,TGTGCCAGCAGCTTGACCGGGACTAGCGTCTTCAATGAGCAGTTCTTC
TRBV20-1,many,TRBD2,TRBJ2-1,CSARLGGNEQFF,TGCAGTGCTCGCCTGGGAGGGAATGAGCAGTTCTTC
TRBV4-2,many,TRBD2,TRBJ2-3,CASSRELSGRGTDTQYF,TGTGCCAGCAGCCGAGAGTTAAGCGGGAGAGGCACAGATACGCAGTATTTT
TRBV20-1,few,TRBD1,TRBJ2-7,CSALQGVPYEQYF,TGCAGTGCTTTACAGGGGGTGCCCTACGAGCAGTACTTC
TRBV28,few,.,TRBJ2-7,CASSRDNPYEQYF,TGTGCCAGCAGTCGGGACAATCCCTACGAGCAGTACTTC
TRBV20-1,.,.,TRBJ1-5,CSASSGGGHQPQHF,TGCAGTGCTAGCTCTGGAGGGGGTCATCAGCCCCAGCATTTT
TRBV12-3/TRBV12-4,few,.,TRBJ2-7,CASRGGLDPYEQYF,TGTGCCAGCAGAGGTGGCCTCGATCCCTACGAGCAGTACTTC
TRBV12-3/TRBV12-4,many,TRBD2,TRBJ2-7,CASKGLAGAEKYF,TGTGCCAGCAAAGGGCTAGCGGGAGCAGAGAAGTACTTC
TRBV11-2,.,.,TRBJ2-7,CASSLPPRNEQYF,TGTGCCAGCAGCTTACCTCCCAGGAACGAGCAGTACTTC
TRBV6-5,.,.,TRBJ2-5,CASRGGAGETQYF,TGTGCCAGCAGGGGCGGGGCAGGAGAGACCCAGTACTTC
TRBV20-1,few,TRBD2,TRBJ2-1,CSARWGLAGGVNEQFF,TGCAGTGCTAGATGGGGGCTAGCGGGAGGGGTGAATGAGCAGTTCTTC
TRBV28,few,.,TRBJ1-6,CASSSAPQGPNSPLHF,TGTGCCAGCAGTTCCGCCCCACAGGGCCCTAATTCACCCCTCCACTTT
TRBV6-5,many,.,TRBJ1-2,CASRLRGPYGYTF,TGTGCCAGCAGACTCAGGGGACCCTATGGCTACACCTTC
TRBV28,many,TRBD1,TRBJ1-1,CASSFLDRDTEAFF,TGTGCCAGCAGCTTTCTGGACAGGGACACTGAAGCTTTCTTT
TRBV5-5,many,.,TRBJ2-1,CASSLDPYNEQFF,TGTGCCAGCAGCTTGGACCCCTACAATGAGCAGTTCTTC
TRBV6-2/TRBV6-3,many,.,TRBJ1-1,CASARRGWPEAFF,TGTGCCAGCGCTAGGCGGGGTTGGCCTGAAGCTTTCTTT
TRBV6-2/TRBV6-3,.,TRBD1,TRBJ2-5,CASSYSDRGLQETQYF,TGTGCCAGCAGTTACTCGGACAGGGGACTACAAGAGACCCAGTACTTC
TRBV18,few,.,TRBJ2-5,CASSPPLGGETQYF,TGTGCCAGCTCACCACCGTTGGGGGGAGAGACCCAGTACTTC
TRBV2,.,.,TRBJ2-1,CASRIEGVEQFF,TGTGCCAGCCGAATCGAGGGTGTAGAGCAGTTCTTC
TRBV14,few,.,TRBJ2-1,CASSQDIFSGALNEQFF,TGTGCCAGCAGCCAAGATATATTTTCGGGCGCCCTCAATGAGCAGTTCTTC
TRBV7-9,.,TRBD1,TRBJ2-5,CASSLEAGTGGYAWRETQYF,TGTGCCAGCAGCTTAGAAGCCGGGACAGGGGGGTATGCCTGGAGGGAGACCCAGTACTTC
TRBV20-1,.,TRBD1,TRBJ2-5,CSARPTRQGRGGTQYF,TGCAGTGCTAGACCTACCCGACAGGGCCGAGGAGGGACCCAGTACTTC
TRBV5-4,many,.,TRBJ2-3,CASSSWGRSSTDTQYF,TGTGCCAGCAGCTCGTGGGGTAGATCTAGCACAGATACGCAGTATTTT
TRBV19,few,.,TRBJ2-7,CASSVTATTYEQYF,TGTGCCAGTAGTGTGACAGCCACTACCTACGAGCAGTACTTC
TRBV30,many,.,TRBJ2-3,CAWSVTGTGGDTQYF,TGTGCCTGGAGTGTAACAGGGACGGGCGGGGATACGCAGTATTTT
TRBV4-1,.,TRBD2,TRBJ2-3,CASSLAGAGDTQYF,TGCGCCAGCAGTCTAGCGGGAGCCGGAGATACGCAGTATTTT
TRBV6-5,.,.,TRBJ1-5,CASSRTQGNQPQHF,TGTGCCAGCAGTCGAACTCAGGGCAATCAGCCCCAGCATTTT
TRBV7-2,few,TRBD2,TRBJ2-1,CASSLPRTSGADNEQFF,TGTGCCAGCAGCTTACCCAGGACTAGCGGGGCCGACAATGAGCAGTTCTTC